A single T cell receptor beta chain is shown here with its context. The data were obtained in a study of T cell responses to AZD1222 COVID-19 vaccine. V lost 0 bases, J lost 6 bases, and 14 bases lay in between. Germline V gene data show CDR1 as LGHDT and CDR2 as YNNKEL (reference sequence). The CDR3 is 15 residues long. Clones were read by immunoSEQ multiplex PCR, and TCRdb kept only the in-frame ones, dropping some. The table records some 150,000 clones, around 88% of them present only once. This clonotype was sampled from an adult in good health. The chain uses TRBV3-1 (or the pseudogene TRBV3-2) and TRBJ1-2; weak D call: TRBD1 (5 bases). The sequenced sample was peripheral blood, obtained on day 0 of MenACWY control vaccination. This chain's CDR3 is CASSQDPWGGDGYTF. DNA for the CDR3: TGTGCCAGCAGCCAAGATCCCTGGGGGGGGGATGGCTACACCTTC.